The 6 T cell receptor beta chains below were found in one sample sequenced in a study of blood T cells in healthy people across ages. Next came a second PCR, run for about 6 to 12 cycles, which used a sample-barcoded 5' primer along with a J-beta primer mix. TCRdb passed the 5' RACE reads through MiXCR, listing each CDR3 protein once. The data show 730,000 or so distinct CDR3 sequences, 43% seen once. Sequenced: blood. The receptors were sampled from a woman in her fifties or sixties in good health.

This clonotype was seen only a few times. This chain joins TRBV20-1 and TRBJ2-7; no clear D. V dropped 0 bases and J dropped 9 bases, with 12 bases sitting between them. This CDR3 region has 12 residues. Germline CDR1 and CDR2: DFQATT and SNEGSKA (reference sequence). This chain's CDR3 is CSARDPALGQYF. CDR3 sequence (DNA): TGCAGTGCTAGAGATCCGGCGCTGGGGCAGTACTTC.

The CDR3 loop reads CASSEQGTGNNQPQHF. The CDR3 region has the DNA TGTGCCAGCAGTGAACAAGGGACAGGGAATAATCAGCCCCAGCATTTT. This chain links TRBV6-1 with TRBJ1-5, with 9 bases matching TRBD1. V was pared by 2 bases and J by 4 bases, with 6 bases of the junction left unmatched. This CDR3 has 16 amino acids. Germline loops: CDR1 MNHNS, CDR2 SASEGT.

CDR3 residues: CASSISSGKVPYEQYF. The CDR3 region has the DNA TGTGCCAGCAGTATTTCTAGCGGGAAAGTGCCCTACGAGCAGTACTTC. J is TRBJ2-7 and V is TRBV6-5; 9 positions match TRBD2. The ends lost 5 bases at V and 2 bases at J; junction bases unmatched: 10. CDR1 and CDR2 from the germline V gene are MNHEY and SVGAGI. The CDR3 has 16 residues.

The sample holds a few counts of this clonotype. The J gene is TRBJ1-2, the V gene TRBV6-1; D is unclear. The CDR3 is 18 residues long. V dropped 2 bases and J dropped 6 bases, with 25 bases sitting between them. Per the germline V gene, CDR1 is MNHNS and CDR2 is SASEGT. CDR3 loop: CASSETDIYLALNDGYTF. CDR3 bases: TGTGCCAGCAGTGAAACCGATATCTACCTTGCACTTAATGATGGCTACACCTTC.

The rearrangement joins TRBV20-1 to TRBJ1-2; D may be TRBD1 (5 bases). This CDR3 region has 16 residues. Germline CDR1 is DFQATT and CDR2 is SNEGSKA (reference sequence). V dropped 1 base and J dropped 5 bases, with 20 bases sitting between them. The CDR3 DNA reads as TGCAGTGCTAGAGGGGGCCCGGGGCAGGGATCTTATGGCTACACCTTC. Translation gives CSARGGPGQGSYGYTF.

V and J are TRBV9 and TRBJ1-5; no reliable D call. The CDR3 sequence is 12 residues long. Germline CDR1 and CDR2: SGDLS and YYNGEE. V was clipped by 7 bases and J by 5 bases, with 10 bases between them. In DNA form, the CDR3 reads TGTGCCAGCTCCAACACAGATCAGCCCCAGCATTTT. This translates into CASSNTDQPQHF.